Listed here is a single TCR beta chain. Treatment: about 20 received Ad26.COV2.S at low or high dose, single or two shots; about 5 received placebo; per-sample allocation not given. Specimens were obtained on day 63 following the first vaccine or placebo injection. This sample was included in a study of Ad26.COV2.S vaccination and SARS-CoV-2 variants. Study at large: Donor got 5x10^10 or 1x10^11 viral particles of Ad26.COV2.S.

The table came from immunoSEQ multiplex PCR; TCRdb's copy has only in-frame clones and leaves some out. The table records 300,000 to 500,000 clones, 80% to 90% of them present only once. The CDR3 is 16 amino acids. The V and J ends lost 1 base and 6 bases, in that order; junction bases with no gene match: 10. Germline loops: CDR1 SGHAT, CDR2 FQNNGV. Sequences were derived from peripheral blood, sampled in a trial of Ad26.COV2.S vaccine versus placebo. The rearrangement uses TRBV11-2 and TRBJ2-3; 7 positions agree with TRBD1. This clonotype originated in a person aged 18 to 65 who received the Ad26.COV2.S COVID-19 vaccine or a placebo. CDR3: CASSLVSRGIGDTQYF. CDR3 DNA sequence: TGTGCCAGCAGCTTAGTTAGCAGGGGGATTGGGGATACGCAGTATTTT.